The clone carrying this TCR beta chain turned up a few times. The entry originates in a study of cytomegalovirus exposure and HLA in healthy donors. Repertoires were generated with immunoSEQ multiplex PCR, while TCRdb's copy carries only in-frame clones and drops some. The sample holds fewer than 120,000 clones, over 85% seen once. V shed 2 bases and J shed 5 bases, with 7 bases lying between them. CDR3 length: 12 residues. Germline V gene data show CDR1 as SEHNR and CDR2 as FQNEAQ (reference sequence). V and J are TRBV7-9 and TRBJ2-7; the D gene is possibly TRBD1 (5 bases). The sequencing sample was made of PBMCs. The receptor comes from a woman aged 18-29 years in good health and CMV-seronegative. The CDR3 nucleotides read TGTGCCAGCAGCTTATCAGGGAACGAGCAGTACTTC. This translates into CASSLSGNEQYF.